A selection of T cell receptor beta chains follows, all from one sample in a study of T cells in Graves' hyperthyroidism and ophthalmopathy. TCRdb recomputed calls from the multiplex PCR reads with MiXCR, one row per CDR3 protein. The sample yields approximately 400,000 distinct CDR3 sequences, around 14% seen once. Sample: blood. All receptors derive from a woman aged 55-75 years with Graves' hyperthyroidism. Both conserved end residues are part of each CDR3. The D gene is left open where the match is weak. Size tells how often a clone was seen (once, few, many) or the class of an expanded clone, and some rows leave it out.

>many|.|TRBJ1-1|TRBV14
CASSENWGEAFF
TGTGCCAGCAGTGAAAACTGGGGGGAAGCTTTCTTT
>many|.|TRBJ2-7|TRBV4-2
CASSQVGQGPTYEQYF
TGTGCCAGCAGCCAAGTCGGCCAGGGGCCAACCTACGAGCAGTACTTC
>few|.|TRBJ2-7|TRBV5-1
CASSLSTGGLYEQYF
TGCGCCAGCAGCTTGTCAACAGGTGGTTTATACGAGCAGTACTTC
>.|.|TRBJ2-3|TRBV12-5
CASGAGTSGTDTQYF
TGTGCTAGTGGGGCCGGGACATCTGGCACAGATACGCAGTATTTT
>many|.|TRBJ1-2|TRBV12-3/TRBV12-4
CASSGRDRGKDYGYTF
TGTGCCAGCAGTGGACGGGACCGAGGAAAAGACTATGGCTACACCTTC
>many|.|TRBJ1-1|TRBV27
CASGPWAGNTEAFF
TGTGCCAGCGGCCCTTGGGCGGGGAACACTGAAGCTTTCTTT
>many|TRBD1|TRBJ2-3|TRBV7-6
CASSPWTGETDTQYF
TGTGCCAGCAGCCCTTGGACAGGGGAAACAGATACGCAGTATTTT
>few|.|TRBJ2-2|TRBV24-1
CATSDYLGSTGELFF
TGTGCCACCAGTGATTACCTGGGTAGCACCGGGGAGCTGTTTTTT
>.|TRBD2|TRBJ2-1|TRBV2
CASRGSGTSYNEQFF
TGTGCCAGCAGGGGAAGCGGGACCTCCTACAATGAGCAGTTCTTC
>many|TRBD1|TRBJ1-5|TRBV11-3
CASSATQGQPQHF
TGTGCCAGCAGCGCAACACAGGGGCAGCCCCAGCATTTT
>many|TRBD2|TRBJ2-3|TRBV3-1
CASSQDGTGGLETDTQYF
TGTGCCAGCAGCCAAGATGGCACGGGAGGCCTAGAGACAGATACGCAGTATTTT
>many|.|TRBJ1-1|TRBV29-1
CSVEGGLLVTEAFF
TGCAGCGTTGAAGGGGGCTTGCTTGTCACTGAAGCTTTCTTT